The rows below give T cell receptor beta chains drawn from one sample of a study of OX40 agonist ivuxolimab in advanced cancers. Profiling relied on immunoSEQ multiplex PCR, and the TCRdb table lists in-frame clones only, not all of them. The profile shows around 99,000 clones, approximately 89% of them singletons. The source was CD4+ or CD8+ T cells sorted from blood, collected in a trial of the OX40 agonist ivuxolimab. The receptors come from an adult with an advanced solid tumor such as melanoma, head and neck, liver or kidney cancer. The conserved cysteine and the conserved F or W are not part of the CDR3 here. Only some rows state a clone size, as once, few, many or a class for expanded clones.

j_call clone_size v_call cdr3_aa
TRBJ2-5 NA TRBV7-6 ASSLTSSGTSGSQETQY
TRBJ2-7 NA TRBV12-5 ASGLVVGLVYEQY
TRBJ2-1 NA TRBV28 ASSLLRTSGDNEQF
TRBJ1-5 NA TRBV7-2 ASSLDRAQPQH
TRBJ2-2 NA TRBV9 ASSVGVGTSNLGELF
TRBJ2-5 NA TRBV11-2 ASSEKPSVAETQY
TRBJ2-7 NA TRBV11-2 ASSLAQVAYEQY
TRBJ1-5 NA TRBV18 ASSPTGFDQPQH
TRBJ2-1 NA TRBV19 ATGTSGRTGEQF
TRBJ1-6 NA TRBV30 AWSVQGRGFNSPLH
TRBJ2-7 NA TRBV7-2 ASSLEGTSGSYEQY
TRBJ2-7 NA TRBV19 ASSIKAGEPREQY
TRBJ1-2 NA TRBV27 ASSYRGSYGYT
TRBJ2-5 NA TRBV19 ASSISGGETQY
TRBJ1-1 NA TRBV28 ASRLIRGGYTEAF
TRBJ1-2 NA TRBV15 ATSRDLTVTGASGYT
TRBJ1-1 NA TRBV25-1 ASSEGGTDLEGDTEAF
NA NA TRBV27 ASSFAGGYEQY
TRBJ2-3 NA TRBV28 ASSLWDGGTTDTQY
TRBJ1-4 NA TRBV29-1 SVLTRTGDEKLF
TRBJ2-3 NA TRBV28 ASRSDLSGTTDTQY
TRBJ2-1 NA TRBV7-9 ASSSGLAGLGEQF
TRBJ2-3 NA TRBV5-1 ASSPGLLDADTQY
TRBJ2-7 NA TRBV7-3 ASSLFPTSGGYEQY
TRBJ2-2 NA TRBV7-2 ASSPQGAPGELF
TRBJ2-5 NA TRBV29-1 TVIGSETQY
TRBJ2-5 NA TRBV5-1 ASSSPGEETQY
TRBJ2-7 NA TRBV5-4 ASSLELAAGGYEQY
TRBJ2-1 NA TRBV27 ASSRTGTSGYNEQF
TRBJ1-1 NA TRBV27 ASSSDRLNTEAF
TRBJ2-3 NA TRBV9 ASSVGPDTDTQY
TRBJ2-2 NA TRBV7-3 ASSFGAPNTGELF
TRBJ2-7 NA TRBV27 ASSLYHEQY
TRBJ2-7 NA TRBV28 ASSGPSETYEQY
TRBJ2-5 NA TRBV7-9 ASSPILSSVQETQY
TRBJ1-3 NA TRBV5-1 ASTPKGDGSGNTIY
TRBJ2-7 NA TRBV9 ASSPLPDSYYEQY
TRBJ2-5 NA TRBV4-1 ASSSSVQETQY
TRBJ1-1 NA TRBV6-6 ASSYDRQTNTEAF
TRBJ1-5 NA TRBV6-5 ASSYRARNQPQH
TRBJ1-1 NA TRBV2 ASSAGLLAF
TRBJ2-6 NA TRBV7-3 ASSMTGGANSGANVLT
TRBJ1-2 NA TRBV6-5 ATLGGSANYGYT
TRBJ1-5 once TRBV6-6 ASSLGSAVQPQH
TRBJ2-1 once TRBV28 ASSGGADSYNEQF
TRBJ2-1 once TRBV7-2 ASSLAAGDAIRDEQF
TRBJ2-3 NA TRBV5-1 ASSQTPPNTDTQY
TRBJ2-3 NA TRBV13 ASRRTGTSTDTQY
TRBJ2-1 NA TRBV5-1 ASSLEIGLNEQF
TRBJ2-5 NA TRBV11-2 ASSSARTFQETQY